This entry lists 12 T cell receptor beta chains sequenced from one sample in a study of T-cell memory formation after mild COVID-19. Each CDR3 protein gets one entry after TCRdb re-called the 5' RACE reads with MiXCR. Of about 130,000 distinct CDR3 sequences listed, approximately 5.9% are singletons. Material for sequencing was PBMCs or a T cell subset sorted from them (not recorded which). The receptors come from an adult woman who had mild COVID-19 (a few samples of this study predate the infection). Cell type and time point are not known.

The chain uses TRBV24-1 and TRBJ2-1; tentatively, D is TRBD2 (6 bases). Trimming removed 6 bases at V and 5 bases at J, with 16 bases between. The CDR3 runs to 15 residues. CDR1 and CDR2 (germline): KGHDR, SFDVKD. The CDR3 DNA reads as TGTGCCACCAGTAAAGGCGGGGTAACCCACAATGAGCAGTTCTTC. It encodes CATSKGGVTHNEQFF.

At least ten counts were recorded for this clonotype. The chain couples TRBV10-3 to TRBJ2-7; D remains unclear. The CDR3 totals 13 residues. Germline V gene data show CDR1 as ENHRY and CDR2 as SYGVKD. Trimming shortened V by 5 bases and J by 0 bases, and 8 bases separated the two germline ends. This chain's CDR3 is CAISIGDSYEQYF. CDR3 in DNA: TGTGCCATCAGTATCGGAGACTCCTACGAGCAGTACTTC.

There are a few counts of this clonotype. This chain joins TRBV29-1 and TRBJ2-3; D is uncertain. Germline-derived CDR1 and CDR2 are SQVTM and ANQGSEA. CDR3 length: 11 residues. Between the trimmed V and J ends, which lost 3 bases and 5 bases, there was a span of 6 bases. In DNA, the CDR3 is TGCAGCGTTGATTGGAGAGATACGCAGTATTTT. Its protein is CSVDWRDTQYF.

The V call is TRBV5-6, the J call TRBJ1-2; D possibly corresponds to TRBD1 (5 bases). The CDR3 loop spans 12 amino acids. From germline, CDR1 is SGHDT and CDR2 YYEEEE. V shed 4 bases and J shed 8 bases, with 12 bases lying between them. The CDR3 spells CASSRDHLGYTF. The DNA of the CDR3 is TGTGCCAGCAGCCGGGACCATTTGGGCTACACCTTC.

V and J are TRBV7-2 and TRBJ2-1; D is ambiguous. V shed 5 bases and J shed 5 bases, with 10 bases lying between them. This CDR3 is 13 amino acids long. CDR1 and CDR2 (germline): SGHTA, FQGNSA. CDR3 residues: CASSTAMNNEQFF. As DNA, the CDR3 is TGTGCCAGCAGCACCGCGATGAACAATGAGCAGTTCTTC.

This clonotype was recorded at least ten times. The rearrangement links TRBV11-2 to TRBJ2-7; 7 nucleotides agree with TRBD1. With 1 base clipped from V and 4 bases from J, the junction kept 16 bases outside the gene matches. This CDR3 has 18 amino acids. CDR1 is SGHAT and CDR2 is FQNNGV in the germline V gene. This CDR3 is CASSLGGSDRRTYYEQYF. In DNA form, the CDR3 reads TGTGCCAGCAGCTTAGGGGGCTCGGACAGGAGAACTTATTACGAGCAGTACTTC. Combining the CDR3 with reference TRBV11-2 and TRBJ2-7 gives the whole variable domain EAGVAQSPRYKIIEKRQSVAFWCNPISGHATLYWYQQILGQGPKLLIQFQNNGVVDDSQLPKDRFSAERLKGVDSTLKIQPAKLEDSAVYLCASSLGGSDRRTYYEQYFGPGTRLTVT.

The rearrangement joins TRBV30 to TRBJ2-1; D unresolved. The CDR3 runs 12 residues. Trimming pared 4 bases from V and 5 bases from J, leaving 9 bases between. CDR1 and CDR2 (germline): GTSNPN, SVGIG (reference sequence). The CDR3 protein is CAWKKYDNEQFF. The CDR3 nucleotides read TGTGCCTGGAAGAAGTATGACAATGAGCAGTTCTTC.

The J gene is TRBJ2-1, the V gene TRBV20-1; possible D gene TRBD2, 6 bases. CDR3 length: 15 amino acids. CDR1 is DFQATT and CDR2 is SNEGSKA in the germline V gene (reference sequence). Trimming shortened V by 6 bases and J by 4 bases, and 19 bases separated the two germline ends. CDR3 sequence: CSASLREFNYNEQFF. CDR3 nucleotides: TGCAGTGCCTCTCTACGGGAGTTTAATTACAATGAGCAGTTCTTC.

In its sample, this clonotype was seen a few times. This chain uses TRBV6-6 with TRBJ2-5; a weak D match, TRBD1 (5 bases). Trimming stripped 6 bases from V and 1 base from J, with 18 bases between. The CDR3 consists of 16 residues. The germline gives CDR1 MNHNY, CDR2 SVGAGI (reference sequence). The CDR3 nucleotides read TGTGCCAGCAGCCCACTGGGCAGGGCGTCCCAAGAGACCCAGTACTTC. Translation: CASSPLGRASQETQYF.

This clonotype turned up a few times. The chain employs TRBV5-1 and TRBJ1-4; D is undetermined. CDR3 length equals 16 residues. CDR1 and CDR2 from the germline V gene are SGHRS and YFSETQ. Trimming took off 0 bases at V and 4 bases at J, with 13 bases between the two ends. The CDR3 DNA reads as TGCGCCAGCAGCTTGGCCGGCAGCCATCATAATGAAAAACTGTTTTTT. Protein: CASSLAGSHHNEKLFF.

The chain combines TRBV5-6 with TRBJ2-7; tentative D call: TRBD1 (6 bases). There are 14 residues in the CDR3. V gave up 6 bases and J gave up 3 bases, with 16 bases separating them. Germline values: CDR1 SGHDT, CDR2 YYEEEE. Written as DNA, the CDR3 is TGTGCCAGCACCCCACAGGGCTCCTACTACGAGCAGTACTTC. Its protein product is CASTPQGSYYEQYF. Looking up the rest from reference TRBV5-6 and TRBJ2-7 gives the full variable domain: DAGVTQSPTHLIKTRGQQVTLRCSPKSGHDTVSWYQQALGQGPQFIFQYYEEEERQRGNFPDRFSGHQFPNYSSELNVNALLLGDSALYLCASTPQGSYYEQYFGPGTRLTVT.

The sample holds many counts of this clonotype. The chain has TRBV11-2 and TRBJ2-5; either TRBD1 or TRBD2 may supply D (6 bases each). Germline V gives CDR1 SGHAT, CDR2 FQNNGV. The V end was cut by 0 bases, the J end by 7 bases, with 9 bases between. The CDR3 sequence is 13 residues long. The CDR3 spells CASSLDRGGTQYF. The CDR3 DNA reads TGTGCCAGCAGCTTAGACAGGGGAGGGACCCAGTACTTC.